These 27 T cell receptor beta chains originate from one sample sequenced in a study of siplizumab effects on memory and regulatory T cells. Libraries were prepared by immunoSEQ multiplex PCR; TCRdb keeps only in-frame clonotypes and omits some of them. Of about 100,000 clones listed, around 90% are singletons. Sequences were obtained from non-Treg CD4+ T cells sorted from blood. These receptors were taken from a human donor in good health.

The chain joins TRBV18 to TRBJ2-6, with 11 nucleotides matching TRBD2. J gave up 1 base and V 4 bases, and 6 bases lay outside the gene matches. Germline V gene sequence: CDR1 KGHSH, CDR2 LQKENI. CDR3 length: 18 residues. CDR3 in amino acids: CASSQRLAGLSGANVLTF. The CDR3 nucleotides read TGTGCCAGCTCACAAAGACTAGCGGGGTTGTCTGGGGCCAACGTCCTGACTTTC.

The chain uses TRBV28 and TRBJ2-7; tentatively, D is TRBD1 (5 bases). Trimming took 1 base from V and 4 from J, leaving 11 bases between them. Germline values: CDR1 MDHEN, CDR2 SYDVKM. The CDR3 extends over 14 amino acids. CDR3 amino acids: CASSLLQVEYEQYF. In DNA, the CDR3 is TGTGCCAGCAGTTTATTACAGGTTGAATACGAGCAGTACTTC. The full variable domain, completed using reference TRBV28 and TRBJ2-7, is DVKVTQSSRYLVKRTGEKVFLECVQDMDHENMFWYRQDPGLGLRLIYFSYDVKMKEKGDIPEGYSVSREKKERFSLILESASTNQTSMYLCASSLLQVEYEQYFGPGTRLTVT.

The CDR3 sequence is CASSKQPGQTLFSGNTIYF. The CDR3 region has the DNA TGTGCCAGCAGTAAGCAACCTGGACAGACCCTTTTCTCTGGAAACACCATATATTTT. The chain combines TRBV7-9 with TRBJ1-3, with TRBD1 as a possible D gene (6 bases). The CDR3 spans 19 residues. V was shortened by 6 bases and J by 0 bases, with 24 bases between the two germline ends. In germline, CDR1 is SEHNR, CDR2 FQNEAQ (reference sequence).

The V call is TRBV19, the J call TRBJ2-5; D gene ambiguous. CDR1 LNHDA and CDR2 SQIVND come from the germline V gene (reference sequence). V was pared by 4 bases and J by 0 bases, with 9 bases between. CDR3 length: 14 residues. CDR3 region: CASSTTGNQETQYF. The CDR3 nucleotides are TGTGCCAGTAGTACGACTGGTAACCAAGAGACCCAGTACTTC.

The chain carries TRBV6-1 and TRBJ1-5; 8 nucleotides line up with TRBD1. Germline trimming cut 7 bases from V and 6 bases from J; bases unmatched to any gene: 5. The length of the CDR3 is 13 residues. CDR1 is MNHNS, CDR2 SASEGT, per germline. CDR3 sequence: CASTLTGVQPQHF. In DNA form, the CDR3 reads TGTGCCAGCACCCTGACAGGGGTTCAGCCCCAGCATTTT.

The genes are TRBV5-4 and TRBJ2-1; D ambiguous. V lost 7 bases, J lost 7 bases, and 21 bases lay in between. In germline, CDR1 is SGHNT, CDR2 YYREEE (reference sequence). The CDR3 covers 15 residues. In DNA, the CDR3 is TGTGCCAGCGGAATTAACTTGGAAAAGAATAATGAGCAGTTCTTC. It codes for CASGINLEKNNEQFF.

V and J are TRBV11-1 and TRBJ2-3; D unresolved. The germline V gene encodes CDR1 SGHAT and CDR2 FQDESV (reference sequence). The CDR3 is 15 amino acids. V was trimmed by 0 bases and J by 4 bases, leaving 11 bases between them. DNA for the CDR3: TGTGCCAGCAGCTTAGCGTGGACGAGATCAGATACGCAGTATTTT. As protein: CASSLAWTRSDTQYF.

The chain has TRBV6-1 and TRBJ1-1; 11 bases are a match to TRBD1. Germline V CDR1 and CDR2: MNHNS, SASEGT. J lost 1 base, V lost 6 bases, and 1 base had no gene match. The CDR3 is 14 residues long. The CDR3 DNA sequence: TGTGCCAGCAGCGGACAGGGGGCGAACACTGAAGCTTTCTTT. This codes for CASSGQGANTEAFF.

The chain uses TRBV5-6 and TRBJ2-5, with 9 nucleotides matching TRBD2. Trimming took 2 bases from V and 5 from J; bases not matched to a gene: 7. The CDR3 totals 15 residues. CDR1 SGHDT and CDR2 YYEEEE come from the germline V gene. The CDR3 here is CASSFSAGGRETQYF. As DNA, the CDR3 is TGTGCCAGCAGCTTTTCGGCGGGAGGGCGGGAGACCCAGTACTTC. The whole variable domain, filled in from reference TRBV5-6 and TRBJ2-5, reads DAGVTQSPTHLIKTRGQQVTLRCSPKSGHDTVSWYQQALGQGPQFIFQYYEEEERQRGNFPDRFSGHQFPNYSSELNVNALLLGDSALYLCASSFSAGGRETQYFGPGTRLLVL.

The chain joins TRBV11-1 to TRBJ2-5; D is uncertain. The CDR3 runs to 15 residues. V shed 5 bases and J shed 5 bases, with 18 bases lying between them. The germline gives CDR1 SGHAT, CDR2 FQDESV (reference sequence). The CDR3 protein is CASSPSVVGRETQYF. DNA of the CDR3: TGTGCCAGCAGCCCCTCGGTGGTGGGTCGGGAGACCCAGTACTTC. Drawing the rest from reference TRBV11-1 and TRBJ2-5, the complete variable domain is EAEVAQSPRYKITEKSQAVAFWCDPISGHATLYWYRQILGQGPELLVQFQDESVVDDSQLPKDRFSAERLKGVDSTLKIQPAELGDSAMYLCASSPSVVGRETQYFGPGTRLLVL.

The CDR3 sequence: CAWSILAQETQYF. The CDR3 region has the DNA TGTGCCTGGAGTATACTAGCACAAGAGACCCAGTACTTC. The chain employs TRBV30 and TRBJ2-5; possible D gene TRBD2, 6 bases. Trimming took 2 bases from V and 2 from J, leaving 9 bases between them. The CDR3 runs 13 residues. Germline CDR1 GTSNPN, CDR2 SVGIG (reference sequence).

Notes on this clone: Other DNA sequences in this specimen translate into the identical CDR3. This chain uses TRBV5-1 with TRBJ2-5; D is undetermined. The germline V gene has CDR1 SGHRS and CDR2 YFSETQ. Between the trimmed V and J ends, which lost 2 bases and 5 bases, there was a span of 4 bases. CDR3 length equals 11 residues. The CDR3 reads CASSLKETQYF. CDR3 DNA sequence: TGCGCCAGCAGCTTAAAGGAGACCCAGTACTTC. Drawing the rest from reference TRBV5-1 and TRBJ2-5, the complete variable domain is KAGVTQTPRYLIKTRGQQVTLSCSPISGHRSVSWYQQTPGQGLQFLFEYFSETQRNKGNFPGRFSGRQFSNSRSEMNVSTLELGDSALYLCASSLKETQYFGPGTRLLVL.

The chain carries TRBV6-5 and TRBJ2-3; 8 bases fit TRBD2. V was pared by 4 bases and J by 4 bases, with 10 bases of the junction left unmatched. This CDR3 has 16 amino acids. The germline CDR1 and CDR2 sequences are MNHEY and SVGAGI. The CDR3 coding sequence is TGTGCCAGCAGTTCCTTCGGGACTAGTAATCCAGATACGCAGTATTTT. It yields the protein CASSSFGTSNPDTQYF.

The J gene is TRBJ2-2, the V gene TRBV27, with D uncertain. Trimming took 6 bases from V and 2 from J, leaving 16 bases between them. CDR1 and CDR2 (germline): MNHEY, SMNVEV (reference sequence). The length of the CDR3 is 16 residues. CDR3 region: CASSPNRQINTGELFF. The CDR3 nucleotides read TGTGCCAGCAGCCCCAACCGGCAGATTAACACCGGGGAGCTGTTTTTT.

The chain joins TRBV10-3 to TRBJ2-2, with 9 bases matching TRBD1. CDR1 and CDR2 (germline): ENHRY, SYGVKD. The trim removed 4 bases at V and 2 bases at J, leaving 2 bases unmatched. This CDR3 is 15 amino acids long. CDR3 amino acids: CAISVQGANTGELFF. In nucleotides, the CDR3 is TGTGCCATCAGTGTACAGGGGGCCAACACCGGGGAGCTGTTTTTT.

The chain links TRBV28 to TRBJ1-1; 8 positions agree with TRBD1. With V trimmed by 5 bases and J by 5 bases, 7 bases remained unmatched. Germline CDR1 and CDR2: MDHEN and SYDVKM. The CDR3 covers 14 residues. The CDR3 sequence is CASSISGGGTEAFF. CDR3 in DNA: TGTGCCAGCAGTATATCAGGGGGCGGGACTGAAGCTTTCTTT.

The chain has TRBV28 and TRBJ1-2, with D perhaps TRBD1 (5 bases). Germline CDR1 and CDR2: MDHEN and SYDVKM. This CDR3 has 16 residues. Between the trimmed V and J ends, which lost 6 bases and 1 base, there was a span of 18 bases. CDR3 in DNA: TGTGCCAGCAGGAGTCCCGGACAACAAGTTAACTATGGCTACACCTTC. Amino acids: CASRSPGQQVNYGYTF.

The rearrangement uses TRBV9 and TRBJ1-3, with 8 positions matching TRBD1. The V and J ends lost 3 bases and 4 bases, in that order; junction bases with no gene match: 6. The V gene's germline CDR1 is SGDLS and CDR2 YYNGEE. The CDR3 has 15 amino acids. As DNA, the CDR3 is TGTGCCAGCAGCGGAAGGACAGGGCCGGGAAACACCATATATTTT. Amino acid sequence: CASSGRTGPGNTIYF.

The V and J genes are TRBV14 and TRBJ2-3; a weak D match, TRBD2 (5 bases). The germline V and J ends were trimmed by 3 bases and 5 bases, with 21 bases remaining between them. The length of the CDR3 is 17 residues. Germline loops: CDR1 SGHDN, CDR2 FVKESK. CDR3 residues: CASSHLVGWAGKDTQYF. DNA for the CDR3: TGTGCCAGCAGCCACCTTGTCGGCTGGGCCGGGAAAGATACGCAGTATTTT.

The chain carries TRBV11-1 and TRBJ2-5, with D perhaps matching TRBD1 or TRBD2 (6 bases each). The germline gives CDR1 SGHAT, CDR2 FQDESV (reference sequence). The CDR3 runs to 15 residues. Trimming removed 5 bases from V and 0 bases from J, with 13 bases in between. The CDR3 DNA reads TGTGCCAGCAGCCCGCAGGGGAGGTACCAAGAGACCCAGTACTTC. It yields the protein CASSPQGRYQETQYF.

The rearrangement links TRBV28 to TRBJ1-2; D is possibly TRBD1 (5 bases). Germline lookup yields CDR1 MDHEN and CDR2 SYDVKM. V lost 7 bases and J 6 bases, leaving 15 bases between the germline ends. The CDR3 extends over 13 amino acids. The CDR3 loop reads CASTLGGVDGYTF. The CDR3 coding sequence is TGTGCCAGCACCCTGGGGGGAGTCGATGGCTACACCTTC.

The chain couples TRBV19 to TRBJ2-2; D gene unclear. The CDR3 extends over 15 amino acids. Germline CDR1 is LNHDA and CDR2 is SQIVND (reference sequence). With 7 bases removed from V and 2 bases from J, the gap between germline ends came to 14 bases. CDR3 in DNA: TGTGCCAGTATCCCCAGCCGTCTAAACACCGGGGAGCTGTTTTTT. Amino acids: CASIPSRLNTGELFF.

This clone occurred once. The V and J genes are TRBV6-5 and TRBJ2-7, with D maybe TRBD1 (6 bases). CDR1 is MNHEY and CDR2 is SVGAGI in the germline V gene. The CDR3 has 13 residues. V lost 6 bases and J 6 bases, leaving 15 bases between the germline ends. CDR3 sequence reads: CASRRTAVGEQYF. As DNA, the CDR3 is TGTGCCAGCAGACGGACAGCGGTAGGCGAGCAGTACTTC.

V usage is TRBV19 and J usage is TRBJ2-6; 13 nucleotides align to TRBD2. This CDR3 spans 17 amino acids. J lost 4 bases, V lost 5 bases, and 5 bases had no gene match. CDR1 and CDR2 (germline): LNHDA, SQIVND (reference sequence). The CDR3: CASSSTSGRFGANVLTF. CDR3 coding DNA: TGTGCCAGTAGTTCGACTAGCGGGAGGTTCGGGGCCAACGTCCTGACTTTC.

The V and J genes are TRBV19 and TRBJ1-1; D might be TRBD1 (5 bases). The CDR3 runs 15 residues. Germline assignment: CDR1 LNHDA and CDR2 SQIVND (reference sequence). The germline V and J ends were trimmed by 2 bases and 5 bases, with 15 bases remaining between them. The CDR3 nucleotides are TGTGCCAGTAGTATATCCCTGGCAGGGAGGACTGAAGCTTTCTTT. Its translation is CASSISLAGRTEAFF.

The V call is TRBV7-9, the J call TRBJ2-1; no clear D. CDR3 size: 12 residues. With 1 base removed from V and 5 bases from J, the gap between germline ends came to 3 bases. Germline V gene data show CDR1 as SEHNR and CDR2 as FQNEAQ (reference sequence). The CDR3 region has the DNA TGTGCCAGCAGCTTAGGGGACAATGAGCAGTTCTTC. It is translated as CASSLGDNEQFF.

The genes are TRBV18 and TRBJ2-7, with D unclear. Trimming removed 2 bases at V and 7 bases at J, with 12 bases between. Per the germline V gene, CDR1 is KGHSH and CDR2 is LQKENI. The CDR3 has 13 amino acids. CDR3 DNA: TGTGCCAGCTCACCAAGCGTAGCCAGAGAGCAGTACTTC. This encodes CASSPSVAREQYF.